This is a list of T cell receptor beta chains from one sample in a study of response to subunit inactivated influenza vaccine. TCRdb used MiXCR to reprocess the RT-PCR reads, holding one entry per CDR3 protein. The sample gives about 540,000 distinct CDR3 sequences, roughly 25% of which show up once; around 2.8% is in the top ten. This sample was shared with a second study, whose subject was T cells expressing NK-cell markers.

The sequenced sample was CD4+ T cells sorted from PBMCs, obtained 12 days after vaccination. Source of these receptors: a man aged 50-59 years who received an inactivated influenza vaccine. Each CDR3 is given with its conserved first and last residue.

V gene: TRBV3-1; J gene: TRBJ1-6; CDR3 protein: CASSQGTGVSPLHF
V gene: TRBV15; J gene: TRBJ1-2; CDR3 protein: CATSRPLQGHGYTF
V gene: TRBV12-3/TRBV12-4; J gene: TRBJ2-3; CDR3 protein: CASSLATLKTQYF
V gene: TRBV9; J gene: TRBJ2-1; CDR3 protein: CASSPQPILAGGPTYNEQFF
V gene: TRBV3-1; J gene: TRBJ1-1; CDR3 protein: CASSQSQAFF
V gene: TRBV6-5; J gene: TRBJ1-5; CDR3 protein: CASSSTGGGQPQHF
V gene: TRBV28; J gene: TRBJ2-2; CDR3 protein: CASSFGLVLVAGELFF
V gene: TRBV5-6; J gene: TRBJ2-3; CDR3 protein: CASSSTGRGEAPYF
V gene: TRBV20-1; J gene: TRBJ2-7; CDR3 protein: CSAKDRYHEQYF
V gene: TRBV12-5; J gene: TRBJ1-1; CDR3 protein: CASALDVWGAFF
V gene: TRBV3-1; J gene: TRBJ2-7; CDR3 protein: CASSQETSGGEQYF
V gene: TRBV5-1; J gene: TRBJ2-5; CDR3 protein: CASSLFGEETQYF
V gene: TRBV30; J gene: TRBJ1-5; CDR3 protein: CAWSATLWTGNQPQHF
V gene: TRBV7-2; J gene: TRBJ2-7; CDR3 protein: CASSLGGGGRGYEQYF
V gene: TRBV6-1; J gene: TRBJ1-1; CDR3 protein: CASSPDRGTEAFF
V gene: TRBV10-3; J gene: TRBJ2-3; CDR3 protein: CAISDIHGGSTDTQYF
V gene: TRBV20-1; J gene: TRBJ1-5; CDR3 protein: CSARETGYNNQPQHF
V gene: TRBV29-1; J gene: TRBJ1-1; CDR3 protein: CSVAAGPNTEAFF
V gene: TRBV6-2/TRBV6-3; J gene: TRBJ1-2; CDR3 protein: CASSPGRLANYGYTF
V gene: TRBV5-1; J gene: TRBJ1-6; CDR3 protein: CASSLAGMGSPLHF
V gene: TRBV20-1; J gene: TRBJ2-5; CDR3 protein: CCARDIKVLAGETQYF
V gene: TRBV11-2; J gene: TRBJ2-3; CDR3 protein: CASSLGRTASTDTQYF
V gene: TRBV9; J gene: TRBJ2-3; CDR3 protein: CASKGGTDTQYF
V gene: TRBV10-3; J gene: TRBJ1-2; CDR3 protein: CAIKDYLYGYTF
V gene: TRBV3-1; J gene: TRBJ1-2; CDR3 protein: CASSQDFRGAGGYTF
V gene: TRBV6-2/TRBV6-3; J gene: TRBJ2-5; CDR3 protein: CASSGDSGEHETQYF
V gene: TRBV20-1; J gene: TRBJ2-3; CDR3 protein: CSARGTASTDTQYF
V gene: TRBV4-1; J gene: TRBJ1-5; CDR3 protein: CASSQRNNQPQHF
V gene: TRBV5-1; J gene: TRBJ2-3; CDR3 protein: CASSPWRDSSTDTQYF
V gene: TRBV28; J gene: TRBJ2-3; CDR3 protein: CASSLNGLAGGGTDTQYF
V gene: TRBV6-2/TRBV6-3; J gene: TRBJ2-1; CDR3 protein: CASRPDKYNEQFF
V gene: TRBV6-2/TRBV6-3; J gene: TRBJ1-4; CDR3 protein: CASRRQANNEKLFF
V gene: TRBV28; J gene: TRBJ1-1; CDR3 protein: CASSLRGANTEAFF
V gene: TRBV5-1; J gene: TRBJ2-1; CDR3 protein: CASSPTRSGAYYNEQFF
V gene: TRBV4-2; J gene: TRBJ2-5; CDR3 protein: CASSQSGGAARETQYF
V gene: TRBV20-1; J gene: TRBJ1-4; CDR3 protein: CSASLSPTEKLFF
V gene: TRBV9; J gene: TRBJ2-7; CDR3 protein: CASSVDGRAVYEQYF
V gene: TRBV5-5; J gene: TRBJ1-5; CDR3 protein: CASSYSTAKQPQHF
V gene: TRBV11-2; J gene: TRBJ2-1; CDR3 protein: CASSLGIYNEQFF
V gene: TRBV27; J gene: TRBJ1-6; CDR3 protein: CASSLVGRGVSPLHF
V gene: TRBV12-3/TRBV12-4; J gene: TRBJ1-4; CDR3 protein: CASSFRDRDEKLFF
V gene: TRBV30; J gene: TRBJ2-7; CDR3 protein: CAWIRRTGGHEQYF
V gene: TRBV7-2; J gene: TRBJ1-1; CDR3 protein: CASSLADISNTEAFF
V gene: TRBV6-2/TRBV6-3; J gene: TRBJ1-1; CDR3 protein: CATIGRLNTEAFF
V gene: TRBV6-1; J gene: TRBJ1-6; CDR3 protein: CASRGTDSYNSPLHF
V gene: TRBV6-1; J gene: TRBJ1-1; CDR3 protein: CASRLQWGSTEAFF
V gene: TRBV5-1; J gene: TRBJ2-7; CDR3 protein: CASSLGGTESSYEQYF
V gene: TRBV5-1; J gene: TRBJ2-2; CDR3 protein: CASSSKDTGELFF
V gene: TRBV27; J gene: TRBJ2-2; CDR3 protein: CASSLSIRGGTGELFF
V gene: TRBV30; J gene: TRBJ1-2; CDR3 protein: CAWSFGLNYGYTF
V gene: TRBV4-3; J gene: TRBJ2-5; CDR3 protein: CASSQKVPLVGQETQYF
V gene: TRBV11-2; J gene: TRBJ2-7; CDR3 protein: CASRTAGGPSYEQYF
V gene: TRBV4-2; J gene: TRBJ2-1; CDR3 protein: CASSQAGTEAYNEQFF
V gene: TRBV20-1; J gene: TRBJ1-5; CDR3 protein: CSASDSNQPQHF
V gene: TRBV12-3/TRBV12-4; J gene: TRBJ2-3; CDR3 protein: CASSFIVTSFTDTQYF
V gene: TRBV3-1; J gene: TRBJ2-2; CDR3 protein: CASSQAGGAWNTGELFF
V gene: TRBV6-5; J gene: TRBJ2-3; CDR3 protein: CASSYGGMGTDTQYF
V gene: TRBV5-6; J gene: TRBJ2-2; CDR3 protein: CASSRITANTGELFF
V gene: TRBV6-2/TRBV6-3; J gene: TRBJ2-1; CDR3 protein: CASSYSGGGEYNEQFF
V gene: TRBV10-3; J gene: TRBJ2-1; CDR3 protein: CAISERTAYNEQFF